The source of this T cell receptor (beta chain) is a study of shared clonotypes between healthy human individuals. About the research overall: The study used three CD4 naive, three CD4 memory, two CD8 naive and one CD8 memory plate per donor.

This was a deep-level run. As originally analysed: From ImmunoSEQ came sequences covering only the junction and carrying no quality scores, so filtering differed. The assay was immunoSEQ multiplex PCR, and TCRdb's table has in-frame clones only and misses some. Clonal size and the V and J genes are those of that table, whereas D and trimming came from the DNA. The sample lists under 2.5 million clones; about 90% were seen once. Notes on this clone: The antigen is undetermined.

Study results and limitations: Naive subsets usually exceeded memory subsets in estimated richness.

The sequence was obtained from a man aged 18 to 30 in good health. Some clones in this sample may be carry-over from other donors' samples. Sequencing was done on a sample of naive CD4+ T cells from PBMCs. The subset: CD45RA+ positively selected.

The CDR3 reads CASSFPPGRDSYEQYF. CDR3 coding DNA: TGTGCCAGCAGCTTTCCCCCAGGGCGGGACTCCTACGAGCAGTACTTC. The gene calls are TRBV7-2 and TRBJ2-7, with D possibly matching TRBD2 (6 bases). The V gene lost 3 bases and the J gene lost 0 bases, with 15 bases spanning the gap. The CDR3 contains 16 residues. Germline loops: CDR1 SGHTA, CDR2 FQGNSA.